A single sample gave rise to the 7 T cell receptor beta chains below, sequenced in a study of CD8+CD57+ T cells in acquired aplastic anemia. The TCR beta profiling, which covered VDJ combination and CDR3 sequence, was carried out using genomic DNA as the template. TCRdb re-analysed the reads in MiXCR, keeping a single row per CDR3 protein. The table lists 110,000 or so distinct CDR3 sequences, around 50% of them singletons, with 30% to 35% in the top ten. The sequencing input was sorted CD4+, CD8+, or CD8+CD57+ T cells (not recorded which) from PBMCs. The receptors come from a human donor in good health, serving as a control.

The chain carries TRBV5-6 and TRBJ1-3; 7 bases are a match to TRBD1. Germline CDR1 reads SGHDT; CDR2 reads YYEEEE. CDR3 length: 16 residues. V lost 4 bases to trimming and J lost 5 bases; unmatched junction nucleotides: 12. The CDR3 reads CASSPRPQGNRNTIYF. CDR3 DNA: TGTGCCAGCAGCCCAAGGCCACAGGGGAATAGAAACACCATATATTTT.

This clonotype showed up just a few times. The chain has TRBV11-2 and TRBJ2-6; maybe TRBD1 (5 bases). The germline V gene encodes CDR1 SGHAT and CDR2 FQNNGV. Trimming left V 2 bases short and J 0 bases short, with 14 bases between. This CDR3 spans 18 amino acids. CDR3 nucleotide sequence: TGTGCCAGCAGCTTAATAGGGGTTTTAAGCTCTGGGGCCAACGTCCTGACTTTC. This translates into CASSLIGVLSSGANVLTF. Combining the CDR3 with reference TRBV11-2 and TRBJ2-6 gives the whole variable domain EAGVAQSPRYKIIEKRQSVAFWCNPISGHATLYWYQQILGQGPKLLIQFQNNGVVDDSQLPKDRFSAERLKGVDSTLKIQPAKLEDSAVYLCASSLIGVLSSGANVLTFGAGSRLTVL.

The rearrangement joins TRBV2 to TRBJ1-1, with unresolved D. V was trimmed by 6 bases and J by 4 bases, leaving 18 bases between them. The CDR3 length is 15 residues. Germline V gene data show CDR1 as SNHLY and CDR2 as FYNNEI. The CDR3 reads CASSLSGYMSTEAFF. In nucleotides, the CDR3 is TGTGCCAGCAGCTTGAGTGGGTACATGAGCACTGAAGCTTTCTTT.

Note on this clonotype: With a much larger clone just one base away, this may be a read error. The chain has TRBV24-1 and TRBJ1-1; D gene unclear. V was pared by 6 bases and J by 1 base, with 8 bases between. This CDR3 spans 13 amino acids. Germline loops: CDR1 KGHDR, CDR2 SFDVKD. The CDR3 DNA reads as TGTGCCACCAGTTTGACAAAGAACACTGAAGCTTTCTTT. Encoded protein: CATSLTKNTEAFF.

The chain recombines TRBV29-1 with TRBJ1-5; the D is unclear. Trimming stripped 7 bases from V and 0 bases from J, with 10 bases between. This CDR3 region has 13 residues. Germline V CDR1 and CDR2: SQVTM, ANQGSEA. This CDR3 is CSAGPDSNQPQHF. In DNA, the CDR3 is TGCAGCGCCGGCCCGGATAGCAATCAGCCCCAGCATTTT. The full variable domain, with the rest looked up from reference TRBV29-1 and TRBJ1-5, is SAVISQKPSRDICQRGTSLTIQCQVDSQVTMMFWYRQQPGQSLTLIATANQGSEATYESGFVIDKFPISRPNLTFSTLTVSNMSPEDSSIYLCSAGPDSNQPQHFGDGTRLSIL.

V gene TRBV25-1 combines with J gene TRBJ2-4; 8 bases are shared with TRBD1. The CDR3 loop spans 14 amino acids. The germline gives CDR1 MGHDK, CDR2 SYGVNS. J lost 8 bases, V lost 3 bases, and 6 bases had no gene match. CDR3 in DNA: TGTGCCAGCAGTGACAGGGGGCGTGGGGACATTCAGTACTTC. Translating it yields CASSDRGRGDIQYF.

In nucleotides, the CDR3 is TGTGCCAGCAGCTTCGTGACAGGGGAGAACACTGAAGCTTTCTTT. It is translated as CASSFVTGENTEAFF. V is TRBV7-9 and J is TRBJ1-1; 8 nucleotides line up with TRBD1. V trimming: 3 bases; J trimming: 1 base; junction bases outside the gene matches: 4. CDR1 is SEHNR and CDR2 is FQNEAQ in the germline V gene (reference sequence). The CDR3 is 15 residues long.